Presented here are 28 T cell receptor beta chains from one specimen sequenced in a study of T cell changes during pregnancy in multiple sclerosis. The protocol was immunoSEQ multiplex PCR, while the TCRdb copy is restricted to in-frame clones and leaves out a portion. The sample records tens of thousands of clones, 85% to 90% being singletons. Material: CD4+ T cells from peripheral blood mononuclear cells, obtained in the first trimester of pregnancy. These receptors came from a female donor in good health, enrolled as a control in a pregnancy study.

This rearrangement joins TRBV5-8 to TRBJ2-5; possible D gene TRBD1, 6 bases. V lost 4 bases and J lost 1, with 8 bases in between. The CDR3 contains 13 residues. Germline V gene data show CDR1 as SGHTS and CDR2 as YDEGEE. In DNA form, the CDR3 reads TGTGCCAGCAGCCTGGACAGCCAAGAGACCCAGTACTTC. This encodes CASSLDSQETQYF.

The genes are TRBV5-6 and TRBJ2-3, with 10 bases lining up with TRBD2. This CDR3 contains 16 residues. Germline assignment: CDR1 SGHDT and CDR2 YYEEEE. The junction had 5 bases not matched to a gene; V was cut back by 2 bases and J by 2 bases. CDR3 nucleotide sequence: TGTGCCAGCAGCTTAGCTAGCGGGAGCAACACAGATACGCAGTATTTT. Translating it yields CASSLASGSNTDTQYF.

The chain couples TRBV7-2 to TRBJ2-2, with no clear D. V was shortened by 10 bases and J by 5 bases, with 14 bases between the two germline ends. This CDR3 is 13 amino acids long. Germline values: CDR1 SGHTA, CDR2 FQGNSA. Here the CDR3 reads CATARLGTGELFF. The CDR3 DNA is TGTGCCACCGCTCGCCTAGGAACCGGGGAGCTGTTTTTT.

The chain uses TRBV6-5 and TRBJ2-3, with 7 bases fitting TRBD2. Germline lookup yields CDR1 MNHEY and CDR2 SVGAGI. CDR3 length equals 14 residues. V was clipped by 6 bases and J by 5 bases; unmatched bases: 8. CDR3 bases: TGTGCCAGCAGCCTATGGGGGGAGGGAGATACGCAGTATTTT. Translation gives CASSLWGEGDTQYF.

This clone was seen once. The rearrangement links TRBV5-6 to TRBJ2-1, with 12 bases lining up with TRBD2. V was clipped by 4 bases and J by 10 bases; unmatched bases: 9. The length of the CDR3 is 15 residues. CDR1 and CDR2 (germline): SGHDT, YYEEEE. CDR3: CASSLTSGGVNEQFF. The CDR3 region has the DNA TGTGCCAGCAGCCTGACTAGCGGGGGAGTCAACGAGCAGTTCTTC.

This sequence joins TRBV5-1 and TRBJ1-2; 10 bases are a match to TRBD1. With V trimmed by 6 bases and J by 4 bases, 6 bases remained unmatched. The CDR3 runs 14 residues. CDR1 and CDR2 (germline): SGHRS, YFSETQ. The CDR3 sequence is CASNRDRGSYGYTF. DNA of the CDR3: TGCGCCAGCAACCGGGACAGGGGATCCTATGGCTACACCTTC.

The chain couples TRBV7-3 to TRBJ2-5; tentatively, D is TRBD2 (6 bases). The CDR3 runs to 13 residues. Trimming took 8 bases from V and 9 from J, leaving 19 bases between them. Looked up from germline, CDR1 is SGHTA and CDR2 is FQGTGA. DNA for the CDR3: TGTGCCAGCTCCTTGGGGCGGGGTGACCCCCAGTACTTC. Translating gives CASSLGRGDPQYF.

This sequence joins TRBV7-2 and TRBJ2-7; tentatively, D is TRBD2 (5 bases). Per germline, CDR1 SGHTA and CDR2 FQGNSA. V lost 5 bases to trimming and J lost 2 bases, with 13 bases between them. The CDR3 totals 14 residues. CDR3 residues: CASSLRGHTYEQYF. The DNA for the CDR3 is TGTGCCAGCAGCCTACGGGGTCATACCTACGAGCAGTACTTC. The entire variable domain, with the rest obtained from reference TRBV7-2 and TRBJ2-7, is as follows: GAGVSQSPSNKVTEKGKDVELRCDPISGHTALYWYRQSLGQGLEFLIYFQGNSAPDKSGLPSDRFSAERTGGSVSTLTIQRTQQEDSAVYLCASSLRGHTYEQYFGPGTRLTVT.

This clone was seen just once. V and J are TRBV30 and TRBJ2-1; 11 bases are shared with TRBD2. Germline-derived CDR1 and CDR2 are GTSNPN and SVGIG (reference sequence). The CDR3 has 15 residues. Trimming at V came to 5 bases and at J to 8 bases, leaving 11 bases not matched to a gene. CDR3: CAWALAGGGWDEQFF. The CDR3 DNA reads TGTGCCTGGGCCTTAGCGGGGGGGGGTTGGGATGAGCAGTTCTTC.

The gene calls are TRBV7-9 and TRBJ2-7, with 8 bases fitting TRBD1. The CDR3 has 15 amino acids. Per germline, CDR1 SEHNR and CDR2 FQNEAQ (reference sequence). The J segment lost 3 bases and the V segment lost 4 bases, leaving 8 bases of the junction unmatched. CDR3 in DNA: TGTGCCAGCAGCTCGAGGGGCGGACAGGGCTACGAGCAGTACTTC. Residues: CASSSRGGQGYEQYF.

The chain combines TRBV6-5 with TRBJ1-1; possibly TRBD1 for D (6 bases). The V gene lost 0 bases and the J gene lost 4 bases, with 9 bases spanning the gap. The CDR3 covers 14 residues. The germline CDR1 and CDR2 sequences are MNHEY and SVGAGI. The CDR3 sequence: CASSYSRGGTEAFF. The DNA of the CDR3 is TGTGCCAGCAGTTACTCGAGAGGGGGCACTGAAGCTTTCTTT.

This chain joins TRBV6-1 and TRBJ2-5; TRBD2 is a possible D gene (6 bases). The V gene's germline CDR1 is MNHNS and CDR2 SASEGT. The V end lost 5 bases, the J end lost 4 bases, and 14 bases lay between the germline ends. The CDR3 loop spans 14 amino acids. The CDR3 nucleotides read TGTGCCAGCAGTAAGAGTGCCGGGGGAGAGACCCAGTACTTC. Amino acids: CASSKSAGGETQYF.

The rearrangement links TRBV2 to TRBJ2-4; D remains ambiguous. The CDR3 extends over 14 amino acids. Trimming stripped 8 bases from V and 0 bases from J, with 11 bases between. Germline V lookup: CDR1 SNHLY, CDR2 FYNNEI. In DNA form, the CDR3 reads TGTGCCAGCTCTTCACCGGTAGCCAAAAACATTCAGTACTTC. It translates to CASSSPVAKNIQYF.

Concerning this clone itself: Mismatch with germline at one junction end may stem from a read error. The chain is built from TRBV6-1 and TRBJ2-7, with TRBD2 as a possible D gene (5 bases). This CDR3 comprises 12 residues. The germline V gene encodes CDR1 MNHNS and CDR2 SASEGT. CDR3 protein: CVSRLGVNEQYF. In DNA, the CDR3 is TGTGTCAGCAGGCTCGGGGTGAACGAGCAGTACTTC.

This chain uses TRBV18 with TRBJ1-2, with a weak D call TRBD1 (6 bases). The V gene lost 5 bases and the J gene lost 8 bases, with 9 bases spanning the gap. Germline V lookup: CDR1 KGHSH, CDR2 LQKENI. The CDR3 has 11 amino acids. This chain's CDR3 is CASSSGEGYTF. Written as DNA, the CDR3 is TGTGCCAGCTCATCAGGGGAGGGCTACACCTTC. Complete variable domain (other parts from reference TRBV18 and TRBJ1-2): NAGVMQNPRHLVRRRGQEARLRCSPMKGHSHVYWYRQLPEEGLKFMVYLQKENIIDESGMPKERFSAEFPKEGPSILRIQQVVRGDSAAYFCASSSGEGYTFGSGTRLTVV.

This chain uses TRBV5-1 with TRBJ2-1; the match to TRBD2 covers 7 bases. The CDR3 totals 14 residues. Germline CDR1 is SGHRS and CDR2 is YFSETQ. Germline trimming cut 8 bases from V and 3 bases from J; bases unmatched to any gene: 8. The CDR3 sequence is CASGPGLHYNEQFF. CDR3 DNA sequence: TGCGCCAGTGGACCGGGACTACACTACAATGAGCAGTTCTTC.

The gene calls are TRBV28 and TRBJ1-4; D possibly corresponds to TRBD1 (6 bases). The CDR3 is 14 amino acids. V lost 6 bases and J 8 bases, leaving 16 bases between the germline ends. Germline lookup yields CDR1 MDHEN and CDR2 SYDVKM. CDR3 loop: CASSPPGTGEKLFF. The CDR3 nucleotides are TGTGCCAGCAGCCCCCCGGGCACAGGGGAAAAACTGTTTTTT. The entire variable domain, with the rest obtained from reference TRBV28 and TRBJ1-4, is as follows: DVKVTQSSRYLVKRTGEKVFLECVQDMDHENMFWYRQDPGLGLRLIYFSYDVKMKEKGDIPEGYSVSREKKERFSLILESASTNQTSMYLCASSPPGTGEKLFFGSGTQLSVL.

The chain is built from TRBV7-9 and TRBJ1-1, with 10 bases identical to TRBD1. Trimming removed 5 bases from V and 9 bases from J; junction bases left unmatched: 12. This CDR3 region has 15 residues. From germline, CDR1 is SEHNR and CDR2 FQNEAQ (reference sequence). The CDR3 protein is CASSTTTRQGAQAFF. The CDR3 region has the DNA TGTGCCAGCAGCACCACGACAAGACAGGGGGCTCAAGCTTTCTTT. Together with reference TRBV7-9 and TRBJ1-1, the CDR3 gives the full variable domain: DTGVSQNPRHKITKRGQNVTFRCDPISEHNRLYWYRQTLGQGPEFLTYFQNEAQLEKSRLLSDRFSAERPKGSFSTLEIQRTEQGDSAMYLCASSTTTRQGAQAFFGQGTRLTVV.

The V and J genes are TRBV5-4 and TRBJ2-7; D is possibly TRBD2 (6 bases). The CDR3 contains 15 residues. Trimming pared 4 bases from V and 6 bases from J, leaving 20 bases between. Germline CDR1 SGHNT, CDR2 YYREEE (reference sequence). CDR3 residues: CASSPGGVGVGEQYF. Here the CDR3 DNA reads TGTGCCAGCAGCCCAGGAGGGGTAGGGGTGGGCGAGCAGTACTTC.

The V call is TRBV18, the J call TRBJ2-1, with 10 positions matching TRBD2. V gave up 5 bases and J gave up 6 bases; unmatched junction bases: 4. CDR3 length equals 14 residues. CDR1 and CDR2 from the germline V gene are KGHSH and LQKENI. The CDR3 DNA is TGTGCCAGCTCAGGGACTAGCGAACTCAATGAGCAGTTCTTC. Translated: CASSGTSELNEQFF.

V is TRBV7-2 and J is TRBJ2-4, with TRBD2 identical over 7 bases. V shed 5 bases, J shed 6 bases, and the junction held 7 bases outside the gene matches. The CDR3 extends over 14 amino acids. The germline V gene has CDR1 SGHTA and CDR2 FQGNSA. CDR3 coding DNA: TGTGCCAGCAGCCGCCGGGGGAGGGGAAACATTCAGTACTTC. This sequence encodes CASSRRGRGNIQYF.

The J gene is TRBJ1-2, the V gene TRBV28; TRBD1 matches 8 bases. Unmatched junction bases numbered 8, after V lost 6 bases and J lost 8 bases. Germline CDR1 is MDHEN and CDR2 is SYDVKM. The CDR3 is 13 residues long. The CDR3 DNA follows: TGTGCCAGCAGCCCAGGGGGCGCGAGGGGCTACACCTTC. Its protein is CASSPGGARGYTF.

The chain employs TRBV5-5 and TRBJ1-2; tentatively, D is TRBD1 (5 bases). The V and J ends lost 2 bases and 5 bases respectively, with 16 bases between them. The CDR3 covers 15 residues. CDR1 and CDR2 (germline): SGHKS, YYEKEE (reference sequence). The CDR3 DNA sequence: TGTGCCAGCAGCTTCAGTTCCCCAGGGTTGTATGGCTACACCTTC. This sequence encodes CASSFSSPGLYGYTF.

V gene TRBV7-6 combines with J gene TRBJ2-7; a weak D match, TRBD1 (6 bases). Trimming removed 5 bases from V and 5 bases from J, with 13 bases in between. This CDR3 contains 13 residues. Germline V gene data show CDR1 as SGHVS and CDR2 as FNYEAQ. The CDR3 region is CASSQGGADEQYF. In DNA, the CDR3 is TGTGCCAGCAGCCAAGGGGGTGCCGACGAGCAGTACTTC.

The V gene is TRBV29-1, the J gene TRBJ2-2; 7 nucleotides match TRBD1. V trimming: 6 bases; J trimming: 6 bases; junction bases outside the gene matches: 4. Per the germline V gene, CDR1 is SQVTM and CDR2 is ANQGSEA. This CDR3 has 12 residues. CDR3: CSVGQYSGELFF. CDR3 coding DNA: TGCAGCGTGGGACAGTATTCCGGGGAGCTGTTTTTT.

The V call is TRBV4-1, the J call TRBJ1-5; D is perhaps TRBD1 (5 bases). CDR1 and CDR2 from the germline V gene are MGHRA and YSYEKL. V shed 0 bases and J shed 1 base, with 13 bases lying between them. The CDR3 length is 17 residues. This CDR3 reads CASSQDLGDSSNQPQHF. The CDR3 nucleotides are TGCGCCAGCAGCCAAGATCTAGGGGACTCCAGCAATCAGCCCCAGCATTTT.

The chain has TRBV5-4 and TRBJ2-3; TRBD2 matches 14 bases. Germline V gene data show CDR1 as SGHNT and CDR2 as YYREEE (reference sequence). J lost 2 bases, V lost 4 bases, and 3 bases had no gene match. This CDR3 is 16 amino acids long. As DNA, the CDR3 is TGTGCCAGCAGCGGGACTAGCGGGAGAGTCACAGATACGCAGTATTTT. Protein sequence: CASSGTSGRVTDTQYF. Full variable domain (missing parts from reference TRBV5-4 and TRBJ2-3): ETGVTQSPTHLIKTRGQQVTLRCSSQSGHNTVSWYQQALGQGPQFIFQYYREEENGRGNFPPRFSGLQFPNYSSELNVNALELDDSALYLCASSGTSGRVTDTQYFGPGTRLTVL.

The chain carries TRBV6-5 and TRBJ2-1, with TRBD2 identical over 11 bases. The V and J ends lost 7 bases and 8 bases, in that order; junction bases with no gene match: 10. The germline V gene encodes CDR1 MNHEY and CDR2 SVGAGI. CDR3 length equals 15 residues. CDR3 amino acids: CASTLAGGPRYEQFF. As DNA, the CDR3 is TGTGCCAGCACCTTAGCGGGAGGGCCGAGATATGAGCAGTTCTTC.